This T cell receptor beta chain is from a study of blood T cells in healthy people across ages. In regard to this clonotype: Its specificity is not known.

The germline V gene has CDR1 ENHRY and CDR2 SYGVKD. The CDR3 has 13 amino acids. The J segment lost 5 bases and the V segment lost 6 bases, leaving 5 bases of the junction unmatched. For the second PCR, which ran for 7 to 11 cycles, a sample-barcoded 5' primer and a J-beta primer mix were used. Sequencing yielded, for each sample, at least 3 million paired-end reads carrying CDR3. TCRdb reanalysed the 5' RACE reads using MiXCR and keeps one entry per CDR3 protein. The sample records 1.5 million to 2 million distinct CDR3 sequences, roughly 50% being singletons. Study outcomes and limitations: Researchers said unsorted PBMCs prevented a conclusive naive versus antigen-experienced comparison.

This TCR came from a woman aged 35 to 49 in good health. This chain uses TRBV10-3 with TRBJ2-7; the match to TRBD1 covers 9 bases. The specimen was blood. CDR3 nucleotide sequence: TGTGCCATCAGGGATGACAGGGGGAACGAGCAGTACTTC. This gives the protein CAIRDDRGNEQYF.